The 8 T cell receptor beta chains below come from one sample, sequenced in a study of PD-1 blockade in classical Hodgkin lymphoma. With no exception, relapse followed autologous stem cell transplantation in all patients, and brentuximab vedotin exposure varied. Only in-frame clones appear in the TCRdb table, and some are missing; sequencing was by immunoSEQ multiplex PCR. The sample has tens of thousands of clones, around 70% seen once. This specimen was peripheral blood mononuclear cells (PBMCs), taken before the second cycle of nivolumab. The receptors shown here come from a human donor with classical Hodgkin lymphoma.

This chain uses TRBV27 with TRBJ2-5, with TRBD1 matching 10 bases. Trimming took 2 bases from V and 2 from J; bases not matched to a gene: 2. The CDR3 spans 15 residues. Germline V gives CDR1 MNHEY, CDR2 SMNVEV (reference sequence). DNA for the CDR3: TGTGCCAGCAGTTTAGGACAGGGGGGACAAGAGACCCAGTACTTC. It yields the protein CASSLGQGGQETQYF.

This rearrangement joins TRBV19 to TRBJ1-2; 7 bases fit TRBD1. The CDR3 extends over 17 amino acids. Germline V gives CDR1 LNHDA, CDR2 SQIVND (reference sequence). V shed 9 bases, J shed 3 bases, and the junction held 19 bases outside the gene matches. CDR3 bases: TGTGCCAGCACTAACGACCTCCTTCAAGGGGGCGACTATGGCTACACCTTC. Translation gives CASTNDLLQGGDYGYTF.

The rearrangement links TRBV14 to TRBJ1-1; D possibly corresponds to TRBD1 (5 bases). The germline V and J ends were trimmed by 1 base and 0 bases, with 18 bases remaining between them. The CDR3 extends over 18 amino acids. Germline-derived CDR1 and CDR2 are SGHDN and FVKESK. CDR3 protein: CASSQAEVWGGMNTEAFF. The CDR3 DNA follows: TGTGCCAGCAGCCAAGCTGAGGTTTGGGGCGGGATGAACACTGAAGCTTTCTTT.

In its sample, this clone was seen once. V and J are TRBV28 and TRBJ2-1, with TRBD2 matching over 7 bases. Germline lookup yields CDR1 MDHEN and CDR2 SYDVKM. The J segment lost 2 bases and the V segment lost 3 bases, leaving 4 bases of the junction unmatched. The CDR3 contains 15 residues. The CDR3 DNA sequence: TGTGCCAGCAGTTTTCTCGCGGGGGCCTACAATGAGCAGTTCTTC. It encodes CASSFLAGAYNEQFF. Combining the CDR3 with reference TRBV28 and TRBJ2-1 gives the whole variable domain DVKVTQSSRYLVKRTGEKVFLECVQDMDHENMFWYRQDPGLGLRLIYFSYDVKMKEKGDIPEGYSVSREKKERFSLILESASTNQTSMYLCASSFLAGAYNEQFFGPGTRLTVL.

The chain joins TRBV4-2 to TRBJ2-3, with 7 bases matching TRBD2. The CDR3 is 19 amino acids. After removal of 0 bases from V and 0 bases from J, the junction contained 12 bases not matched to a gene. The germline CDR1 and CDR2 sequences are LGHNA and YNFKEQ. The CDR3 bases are TGTGCCAGCAGCCAAGATAAACGGGCAGCGGGGTTTAGCACAGATACGCAGTATTTT. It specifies CASSQDKRAAGFSTDTQYF.

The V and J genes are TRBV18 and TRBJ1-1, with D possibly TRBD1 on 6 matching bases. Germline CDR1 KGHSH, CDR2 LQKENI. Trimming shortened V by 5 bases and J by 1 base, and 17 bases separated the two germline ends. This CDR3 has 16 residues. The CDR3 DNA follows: TGTGCCAGCTCAGGGACACTTACAAAAGCGAACACTGAAGCTTTCTTT. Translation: CASSGTLTKANTEAFF.

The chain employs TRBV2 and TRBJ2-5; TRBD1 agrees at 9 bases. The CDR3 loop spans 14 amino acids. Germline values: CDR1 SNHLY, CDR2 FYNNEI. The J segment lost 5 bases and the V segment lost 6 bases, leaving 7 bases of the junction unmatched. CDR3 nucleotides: TGTGCCAGCAGGATCACAGGGGGCCTCGAGACCCAGTACTTC. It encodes CASRITGGLETQYF.

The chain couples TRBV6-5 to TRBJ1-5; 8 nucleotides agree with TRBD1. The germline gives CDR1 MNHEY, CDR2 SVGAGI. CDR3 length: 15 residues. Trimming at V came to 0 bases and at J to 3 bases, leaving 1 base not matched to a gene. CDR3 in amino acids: CASSYSGQANQPQHF. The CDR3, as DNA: TGTGCCAGCAGTTACTCGGGACAGGCCAATCAGCCCCAGCATTTT.